This section outlines one T cell receptor beta chain sequence together with its context. The germline CDR1 and CDR2 sequences are SNHLY and FYNNEI. The V end lost 10 bases, the J end lost 2 bases, and 24 bases lay between the germline ends. This CDR3 comprises 16 residues. The sample is drawn from a study of shared clonotypes between healthy human individuals. The repertoire was sequenced with immunoSEQ multiplex PCR; TCRdb's copy has only in-frame clones and lacks some. The data contain about 2.3 million clones, 80% to 95% of them singletons. This sequence originates from a man between 18 and 29 years old in good health. Some clones in this sample may be carry-over from other donors' samples. Specimen: naive CD4+ T cells from PBMCs. Regarding subset: CD45RA+ positively selected. This chain joins TRBV2 and TRBJ2-7; perhaps D is TRBD1 or TRBD2 (5 bases each). The CDR3 nucleotides are TGTGCCACCACCGAAGGTTCGAGGGGACGCCCCTACGAGCAGTACTTC. Its translation: CATTEGSRGRPYEQYF.